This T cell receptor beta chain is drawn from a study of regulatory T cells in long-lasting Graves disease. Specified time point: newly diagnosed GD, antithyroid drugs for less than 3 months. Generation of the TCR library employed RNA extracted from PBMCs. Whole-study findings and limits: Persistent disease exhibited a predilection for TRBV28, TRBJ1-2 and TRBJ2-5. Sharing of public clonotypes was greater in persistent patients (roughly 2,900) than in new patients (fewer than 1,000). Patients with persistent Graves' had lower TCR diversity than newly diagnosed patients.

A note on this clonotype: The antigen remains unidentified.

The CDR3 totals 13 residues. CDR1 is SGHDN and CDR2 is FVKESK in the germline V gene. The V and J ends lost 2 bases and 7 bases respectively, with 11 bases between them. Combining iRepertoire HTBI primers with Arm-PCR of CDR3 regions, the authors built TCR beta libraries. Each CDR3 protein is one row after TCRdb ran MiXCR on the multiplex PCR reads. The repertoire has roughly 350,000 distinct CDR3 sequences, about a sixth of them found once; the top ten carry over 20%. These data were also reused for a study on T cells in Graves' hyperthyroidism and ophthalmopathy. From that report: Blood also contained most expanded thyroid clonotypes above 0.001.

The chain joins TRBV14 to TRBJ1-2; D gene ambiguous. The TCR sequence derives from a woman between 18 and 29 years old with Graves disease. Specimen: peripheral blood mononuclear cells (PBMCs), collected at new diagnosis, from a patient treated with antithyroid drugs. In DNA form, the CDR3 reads TGTGCCAGCAGCCAAAGTCAAGGGATTGGCTACACCTTC. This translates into CASSQSQGIGYTF.